The rows below give T cell receptor beta chains drawn from one sample of a study of shared clonotypes between healthy human individuals. Repertoires were generated with immunoSEQ multiplex PCR, while TCRdb's copy carries only in-frame clones and drops some. Here the sample spans about 1.5 million clones, 98% being singletons. Specimen: naive CD4+ T cells sorted from blood. The receptors stem from a man aged 30-40 years in good health. The CDR3 runs from the conserved cysteine through the conserved F or W. The order of the fields is CDR3 protein, J gene, V gene.

CDR3aa: CASSLGSNTGELFF; j_gene: TRBJ2-2; v_gene: TRBV5-4
CDR3aa: CASRPISGSQETQYF; j_gene: TRBJ2-5; v_gene: TRBV11-2
CDR3aa: CASSMQFGGEKLFF; j_gene: TRBJ1-4; v_gene: TRBV19
CDR3aa: CASSLGGLAGDEQYF; j_gene: TRBJ2-7; v_gene: TRBV7-2
CDR3aa: CASSLRTENYGYTF; j_gene: TRBJ1-2; v_gene: TRBV7-9
CDR3aa: CASSFLLAGEYTGELFF; j_gene: TRBJ2-2; v_gene: TRBV18
CDR3aa: CASSSLWNTGELFF; j_gene: TRBJ2-2; v_gene: TRBV11-2
CDR3aa: CASSVATGNTGELFF; j_gene: TRBJ2-2; v_gene: TRBV9
CDR3aa: CASSEGIGPGPSYGYTF; j_gene: TRBJ1-2; v_gene: TRBV2
CDR3aa: CASSTELSGNTIYF; j_gene: TRBJ1-3; v_gene: TRBV5-4
CDR3aa: CASSPIASGRTDTQYF; j_gene: TRBJ2-3; v_gene: TRBV18
CDR3aa: CAISGQGAGELFF; j_gene: TRBJ2-2; v_gene: TRBV10-3
CDR3aa: CASSIRDTYGYTF; j_gene: TRBJ1-2; v_gene: TRBV19
CDR3aa: CASSSRGSAKNIQYF; j_gene: TRBJ2-4; v_gene: TRBV11-3
CDR3aa: CAWSLQGTDTQYF; j_gene: TRBJ2-3; v_gene: TRBV30
CDR3aa: CASKGLAGGRLVEQYF; j_gene: TRBJ2-7; v_gene: TRBV28
CDR3aa: CASSLTGTGYNYGYTF; j_gene: TRBJ1-2; v_gene: TRBV5-1
CDR3aa: CASSQRWPLNNEQFF; j_gene: TRBJ2-1; v_gene: TRBV5-6
CDR3aa: CASSLSRSTEAFF; j_gene: TRBJ1-1; v_gene: TRBV18
CDR3aa: CASSFEPRVGDTQYF; j_gene: TRBJ2-3; v_gene: TRBV5-1
CDR3aa: CASSLKGANTGELFF; j_gene: TRBJ2-2; v_gene: TRBV18
CDR3aa: CASSLGIYEQYF; j_gene: TRBJ2-7; v_gene: TRBV5-6
CDR3aa: CASSAGQNNEQFF; j_gene: TRBJ2-1; v_gene: TRBV2
CDR3aa: CASSQDPGQGVTDTQYF; j_gene: TRBJ2-3; v_gene: TRBV4-3
CDR3aa: CASSLGTWNEQFF; j_gene: TRBJ2-1; v_gene: TRBV28
CDR3aa: CASSYSGHNTGELFF; j_gene: TRBJ2-2; v_gene: TRBV6-6
CDR3aa: CASSLSTGTNEKLFF; j_gene: TRBJ1-4; v_gene: TRBV5-1
CDR3aa: CASSGIAGATYNEQFF; j_gene: TRBJ2-1; v_gene: TRBV5-1
CDR3aa: CASIGRGRGVYNEQFF; j_gene: TRBJ2-1; v_gene: TRBV25-1
CDR3aa: CASSVYTSGSTDTQYF; j_gene: TRBJ2-3; v_gene: TRBV7-2
CDR3aa: CASSVDQGVRRNIQYF; j_gene: TRBJ2-4; v_gene: TRBV9
CDR3aa: CASTSGDYEQYF; j_gene: TRBJ2-7; v_gene: TRBV5-1
CDR3aa: CASSFWAANYGYTF; j_gene: TRBJ1-2; v_gene: TRBV5-6
CDR3aa: CASSSSFGFSDNEQFF; j_gene: TRBJ2-1; v_gene: TRBV11-3
CDR3aa: CASRGLVQSSYNEQFF; j_gene: TRBJ2-1; v_gene: TRBV19
CDR3aa: CARGQGAGNTIYF; j_gene: TRBJ1-3; v_gene: TRBV5-3
CDR3aa: CSVEVIGSRDTEAFF; j_gene: TRBJ1-1; v_gene: TRBV29-1
CDR3aa: CARGTGYGTVYEQYF; j_gene: TRBJ2-7; v_gene: TRBV11-3
CDR3aa: CASSPVVALQETQYF; j_gene: TRBJ2-5; v_gene: TRBV18
CDR3aa: CASSLASGSSSYNEQFF; j_gene: TRBJ2-1; v_gene: TRBV5-6